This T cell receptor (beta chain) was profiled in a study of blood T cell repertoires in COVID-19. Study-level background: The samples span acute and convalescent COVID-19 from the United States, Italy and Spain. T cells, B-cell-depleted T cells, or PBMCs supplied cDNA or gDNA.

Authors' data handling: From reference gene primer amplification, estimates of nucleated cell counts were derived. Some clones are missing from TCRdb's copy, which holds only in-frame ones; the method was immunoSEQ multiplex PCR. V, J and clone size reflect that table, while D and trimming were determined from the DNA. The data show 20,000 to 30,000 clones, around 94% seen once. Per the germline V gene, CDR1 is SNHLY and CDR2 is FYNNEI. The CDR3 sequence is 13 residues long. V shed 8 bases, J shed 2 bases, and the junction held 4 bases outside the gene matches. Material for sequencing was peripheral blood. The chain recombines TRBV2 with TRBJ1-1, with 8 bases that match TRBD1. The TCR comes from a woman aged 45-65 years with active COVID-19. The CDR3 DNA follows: TGTGCCAGCCAGGGACAGGCAAACACTGAAGCTTTCTTT. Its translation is CASQGQANTEAFF.